A selection of T cell receptor beta chains follows, all from one sample in a study of radiation and T cells in renal cell carcinoma. Here immunoSEQ multiplex PCR was the method, and the copy in TCRdb shows in-frame clones only, minus some. The table includes some 25,000 clones, roughly 60% detected once. The starting material was tumor tissue, obtained from a patient whose treatment was nephrectomy without radiotherapy. The source of these receptors is a man aged 35 to 55 with renal cell carcinoma. The CDR3 runs from the conserved cysteine through the conserved F or W. Fields, in order: clone size, J gene, D gene, V gene, CDR3 DNA, CDR3 protein. A D gene is named only where the DNA matches it firmly. Clone size is shown for a subset of rows, as once, few, many or a class of expanded clone.

.,TRBJ2-5,TRBD2,TRBV19,TGTGCCAGTAGTATCCGGCGGGAGGCCCAGGAGACCCAGTACTTC,CASSIRREAQETQYF
.,TRBJ2-3,.,TRBV7-9,TGTGCCAGCAGCTTAGGAATAGGGATCACAGATACGCAGTATTTT,CASSLGIGITDTQYF
.,TRBJ2-3,.,TRBV6-6,TGTGCCAGCGTTCGGGGGCAGGGGATAGATACGCAGTATTTT,CASVRGQGIDTQYF
once,TRBJ1-1,TRBD1,TRBV4-3,TGCGCCAGCAGCCAAGTCCACGGCCAGGGGGGCACTGAAGCTTTCTTT,CASSQVHGQGGTEAFF
.,TRBJ1-1,TRBD1,TRBV7-2,TGTGCCAGCAGCTTATCCCGACAGGGTCCTGAAGCTTTCTTT,CASSLSRQGPEAFF
few,TRBJ1-4,.,TRBV5-4,TGTGCCAGCGGGCGGGCTAATGAAAAACTGTTTTTT,CASGRANEKLFF
.,TRBJ2-7,TRBD1,TRBV30,TGTGCCTGGAGCGGACAGGGGGCGAGGGCCTACGAGCAGTACTTC,CAWSGQGARAYEQYF
.,TRBJ2-7,.,TRBV27,TGTGCCAGCAGTACGGAGGACGGGAGCTCCTACGAGCAGTACTTC,CASSTEDGSSYEQYF
.,TRBJ2-5,.,TRBV7-2,TGTGCCAGCAGCTTAGTGAGCGGTGGGGAGACCCAGTACTTC,CASSLVSGGETQYF
.,TRBJ1-6,TRBD1,TRBV6-1,TGTGCCAGCAGTGAAGCCGGAGGGACAGGCAGTAGTTCACCCCTCCACTTT,CASSEAGGTGSSSPLHF
.,TRBJ2-5,.,TRBV7-8,TGTGCCAGCAGACTAACGGTGGGACCGCAAGAGACCCAGTACTTC,CASRLTVGPQETQYF
.,TRBJ2-7,.,TRBV6-5,TGTGCCAGCAGTTACCTCCGGACGAGTGGTTCCTACGAGCAGTACTTC,CASSYLRTSGSYEQYF
.,TRBJ1-2,TRBD1,TRBV5-6,TGTGCCAGCAGTCCAGAGGCCACAGGGGGACCATATGGCTACACCTTC,CASSPEATGGPYGYTF
.,TRBJ2-1,TRBD2,TRBV5-6,TGTGCCAGCAGCTGGGCGGGGGTTCTGAATGAGCAGTTCTTC,CASSWAGVLNEQFF
.,TRBJ1-3,.,TRBV19,TGTGCCACCTCTTGGCAAGGAAACACCATATATTTT,CATSWQGNTIYF
.,TRBJ1-2,.,TRBV27,TGTGCCAGCAGTTTGGGTGGCGGGAAGCCCTATGGCTACACCTTC,CASSLGGGKPYGYTF
.,TRBJ1-5,TRBD1,TRBV6-6,TGTGCCAGCAATAGACAGGGGGGTAATCAGCCCCAGCATTTT,CASNRQGGNQPQHF
.,TRBJ1-2,TRBD1,TRBV6-5,TGTGCCAGCAGCTTAGGACAGGGGTTTCGATATGGCTACACCTTC,CASSLGQGFRYGYTF
.,TRBJ2-6,TRBD2,TRBV5-6,TGTGCCAGCACAAAGCTAGCGGGGGCATCCTACTCTGGGGCCAACGTCCTGACTTTC,CASTKLAGASYSGANVLTF
.,TRBJ1-2,TRBD1,TRBV2,TGTGCCAGCAGTGAATCCCAGGGGGCTTGGGGCTACACCTTC,CASSESQGAWGYTF
.,TRBJ2-1,TRBD1,TRBV7-9,TGTGCCAGCAGCTGGGGGACAGGGGGCTTTGTCAATGAGCAGTTCTTC,CASSWGTGGFVNEQFF
few,TRBJ1-2,.,TRBV5-4,TGTGCCAGCAGCTCCTCAGATGGGGTCTATGGCTACACCTTC,CASSSSDGVYGYTF
.,TRBJ2-5,.,TRBV4-1,TGCGCCAGCAGCCATACCCAAGAGACCCAGTACTTC,CASSHTQETQYF
medium-sized,TRBJ2-1,.,TRBV7-6,TGTGCCAGCAGCTCGTACGATGAGCAGTTCTTC,CASSSYDEQFF
few,TRBJ1-6,.,TRBV6-1,TGTGTCAGCACCGTCGGGGGGGAGGATTCACCCCTCCACTTT,CVSTVGGEDSPLHF
.,TRBJ2-5,.,TRBV28,TGTGCCAGCAGTTTCGAGGCGGCCCTACAAGAGACCCAGTACTTC,CASSFEAALQETQYF
few,TRBJ1-2,TRBD1,TRBV7-2,TGTGCCAGCAGCTACCTACAGGGGGCGCTTGGTGGCTACACCTTC,CASSYLQGALGGYTF
few,TRBJ1-2,TRBD1,TRBV28,TGTGCCAGCAGGTCACAGGGGGCGAGCTATGGCTACACCTTC,CASRSQGASYGYTF
.,TRBJ1-2,.,TRBV18,TGTGCCAGCTCACCAGGCAGGGACTATGGCTACACCTTC,CASSPGRDYGYTF
.,TRBJ1-4,.,TRBV15,TGTGCCACCAGCAGAGATCGTGGTGCAGGGGACTCTGCAACTAATGAAAAACTGTTTTTT,CATSRDRGAGDSATNEKLFF
.,TRBJ1-2,TRBD1,TRBV7-9,TGTGCCAGCAGCCAGCCGGGACAGAGAAACTATGGCTACACCTTC,CASSQPGQRNYGYTF
.,TRBJ1-2,TRBD1,TRBV19,TGTGCCAGTAGTCCGACAGGGAGTAACTATGGCTACACCTTC,CASSPTGSNYGYTF
once,TRBJ2-3,.,TRBV7-2,TGTGCCAGTCAGGTCGGCACAGATACGCAGTATTTT,CASQVGTDTQYF
few,TRBJ1-2,.,TRBV18,TGTGCCAGCTCAGAAGGAGCTAACTATGGCTACACCTTC,CASSEGANYGYTF
.,TRBJ2-5,TRBD2,TRBV2,TGTGCCAGCAGTGTGGGGTCTAGCGGGGGTGAGGAGACCCAGTACTTC,CASSVGSSGGEETQYF
once,TRBJ1-4,TRBD1,TRBV2,TGTGCCACCTCGGGACAGGGGGCCCTAATAAATGAAAAACTGTTTTTT,CATSGQGALINEKLFF
.,TRBJ2-2,TRBD1,TRBV7-8,TGTGCCAGCAGCGTAACGCCCGGGACAGCGAACACCGGGGAGCTGTTTTTT,CASSVTPGTANTGELFF
.,TRBJ1-3,.,TRBV5-1,TGCGCCAGCAGCCCACGACAGAGTAGAAGCTCCTCTGGAAACACCATATATTTT,CASSPRQSRSSSGNTIYF
.,TRBJ1-3,TRBD1,TRBV5-1,TGCGCCAGCAGCCCGACGGGACAGGGATTAGGAAACACCATATATTTT,CASSPTGQGLGNTIYF
.,TRBJ1-3,TRBD1,TRBV28,TGTGCGACTAGGGGCCAGGGGGCAGGTGGAAACACCATATATTTT,CATRGQGAGGNTIYF
.,TRBJ2-1,.,TRBV27,TGTGCCAGCAGCGACTACAGCTCCTACAATGAGCAGTTCTTC,CASSDYSSYNEQFF
.,TRBJ1-2,.,TRBV28,TGTGCCAGCAGTTTCTACTATGGCTACACCTTC,CASSFYYGYTF